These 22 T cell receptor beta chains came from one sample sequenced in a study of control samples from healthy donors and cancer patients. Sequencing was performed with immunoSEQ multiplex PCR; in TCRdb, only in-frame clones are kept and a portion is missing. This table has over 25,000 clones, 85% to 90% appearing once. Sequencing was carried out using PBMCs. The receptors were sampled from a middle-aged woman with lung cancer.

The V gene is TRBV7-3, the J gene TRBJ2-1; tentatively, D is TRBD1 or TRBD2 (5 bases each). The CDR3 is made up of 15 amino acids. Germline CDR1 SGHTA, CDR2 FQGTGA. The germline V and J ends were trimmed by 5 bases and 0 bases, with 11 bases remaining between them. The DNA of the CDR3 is TGTGCCAGCAGCCAAGCAGGGAGCTCCTACAATGAGCAGTTCTTC. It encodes CASSQAGSSYNEQFF. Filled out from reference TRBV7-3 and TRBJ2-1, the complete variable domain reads GAGVSQTPSNKVTEKGKYVELRCDPISGHTALYWYRQSLGQGPEFLIYFQGTGAADDSGLPNDRFFAVRPEGSVSTLKIQRTERGDSAVYLCASSQAGSSYNEQFFGPGTRLTVL.

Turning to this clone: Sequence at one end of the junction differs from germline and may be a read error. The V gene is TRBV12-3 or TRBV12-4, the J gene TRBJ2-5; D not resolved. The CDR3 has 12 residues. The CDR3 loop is CASSLGSETQYF. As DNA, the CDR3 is TGTGCCAGCAGCTTAGGGTCTGAGACCCAGTACTTC.

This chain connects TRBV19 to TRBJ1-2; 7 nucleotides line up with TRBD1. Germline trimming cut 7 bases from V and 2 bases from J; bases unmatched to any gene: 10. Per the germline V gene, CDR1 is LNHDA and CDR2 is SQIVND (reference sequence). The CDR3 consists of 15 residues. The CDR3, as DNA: TGTGCCAGTAACCTTGGGACAGATCAGAACTATGGCTACACCTTC. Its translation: CASNLGTDQNYGYTF. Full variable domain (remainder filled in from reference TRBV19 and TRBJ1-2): DGGITQSPKYLFRKEGQNVTLSCEQNLNHDAMYWYRQDPGQGLRLIYYSQIVNDFQKGDIAEGYSVSREKKESFPLTVTSAQKNPTAFYLCASNLGTDQNYGYTFGSGTRLTVV.

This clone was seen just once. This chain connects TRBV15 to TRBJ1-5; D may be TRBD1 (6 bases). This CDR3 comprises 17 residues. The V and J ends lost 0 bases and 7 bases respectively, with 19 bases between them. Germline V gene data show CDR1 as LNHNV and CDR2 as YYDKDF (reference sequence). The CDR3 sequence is CATSRDFEYRASQPQHF. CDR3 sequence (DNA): TGTGCCACCAGCAGAGATTTCGAATACAGGGCCAGCCAGCCCCAGCATTTT.

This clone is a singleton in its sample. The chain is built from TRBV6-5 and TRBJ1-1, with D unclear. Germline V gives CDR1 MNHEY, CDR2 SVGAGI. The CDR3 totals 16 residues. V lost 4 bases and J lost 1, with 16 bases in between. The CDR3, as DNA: TGTGCCAGCAGTTTCGGGGATCCATCGTCGAACACTGAAGCTTTCTTT. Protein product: CASSFGDPSSNTEAFF.

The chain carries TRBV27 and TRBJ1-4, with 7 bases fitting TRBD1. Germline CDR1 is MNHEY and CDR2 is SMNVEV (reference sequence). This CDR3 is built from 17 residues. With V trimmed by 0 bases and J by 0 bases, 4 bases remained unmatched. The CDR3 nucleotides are TGTGCCAGCAGTTTATCCCGACAGGGCACAACTAATGAAAAACTGTTTTTT. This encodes CASSLSRQGTTNEKLFF.

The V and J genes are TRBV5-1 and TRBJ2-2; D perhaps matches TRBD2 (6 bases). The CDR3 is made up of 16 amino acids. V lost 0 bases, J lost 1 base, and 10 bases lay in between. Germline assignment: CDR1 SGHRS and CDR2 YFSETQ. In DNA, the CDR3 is TGCGCCAGCAGCTTGGAGGGACTGATGAACACCGGGGAGCTGTTTTTT. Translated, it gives CASSLEGLMNTGELFF.

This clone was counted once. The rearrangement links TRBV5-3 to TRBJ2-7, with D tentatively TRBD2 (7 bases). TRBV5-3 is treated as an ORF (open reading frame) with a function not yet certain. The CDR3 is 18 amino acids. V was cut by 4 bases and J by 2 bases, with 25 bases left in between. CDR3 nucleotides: TGTGCCAGAAGCCCACTCACGGTGGGGCGGGGGCCCACCTACGAGCAGTACTTC. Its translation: CARSPLTVGRGPTYEQYF.

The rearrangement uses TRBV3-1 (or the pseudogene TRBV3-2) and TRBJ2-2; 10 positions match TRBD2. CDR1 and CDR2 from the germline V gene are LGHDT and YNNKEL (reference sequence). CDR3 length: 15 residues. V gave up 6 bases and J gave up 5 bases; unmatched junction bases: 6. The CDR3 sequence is CASRGGLARTGELFF. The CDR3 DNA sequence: TGTGCCAGCAGGGGGGGACTAGCGAGAACCGGGGAGCTGTTTTTT.

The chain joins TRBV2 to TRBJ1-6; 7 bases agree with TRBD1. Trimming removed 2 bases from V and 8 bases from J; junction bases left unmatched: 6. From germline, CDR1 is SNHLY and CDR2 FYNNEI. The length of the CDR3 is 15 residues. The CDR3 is CASSERQGWDSPLHF. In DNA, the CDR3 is TGTGCCAGCAGTGAACGACAGGGCTGGGATTCACCCCTCCACTTT.

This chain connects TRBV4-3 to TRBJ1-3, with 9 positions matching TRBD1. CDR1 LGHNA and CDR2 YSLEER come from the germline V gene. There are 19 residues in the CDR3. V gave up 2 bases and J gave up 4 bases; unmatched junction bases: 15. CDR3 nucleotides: TGCGCCAGCAGCCAAAACTGGAGCCCGGGACAGGGTTACGGAAACACCATATATTTT. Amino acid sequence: CASSQNWSPGQGYGNTIYF.

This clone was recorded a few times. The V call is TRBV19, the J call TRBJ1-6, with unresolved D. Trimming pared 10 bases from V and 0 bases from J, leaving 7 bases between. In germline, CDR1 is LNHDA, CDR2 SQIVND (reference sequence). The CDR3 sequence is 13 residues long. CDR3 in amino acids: CATSSSYNSPLHF. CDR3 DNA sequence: TGTGCCACCTCAAGCTCCTATAATTCACCCCTCCACTTT.

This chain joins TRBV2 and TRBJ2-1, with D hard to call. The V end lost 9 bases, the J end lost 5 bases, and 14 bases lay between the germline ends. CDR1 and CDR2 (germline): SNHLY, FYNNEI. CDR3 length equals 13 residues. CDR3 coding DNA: TGTGCCAGTGCCGACTTGCCCAACAATGAGCAGTTCTTC. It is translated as CASADLPNNEQFF.

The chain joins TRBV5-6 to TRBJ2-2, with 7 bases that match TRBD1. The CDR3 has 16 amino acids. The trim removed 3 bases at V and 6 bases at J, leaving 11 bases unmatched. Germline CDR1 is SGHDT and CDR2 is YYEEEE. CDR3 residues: CASSYPSEGASGELFF. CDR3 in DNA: TGTGCCAGCAGCTATCCGAGCGAGGGGGCCTCCGGGGAGCTGTTTTTT.

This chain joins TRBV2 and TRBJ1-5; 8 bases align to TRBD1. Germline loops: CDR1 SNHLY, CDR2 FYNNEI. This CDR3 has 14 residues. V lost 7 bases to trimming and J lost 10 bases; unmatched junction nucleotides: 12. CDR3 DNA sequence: TGTGCCAGCACAGACCGGACAGGGTCCGAACCCCAGCATTTT. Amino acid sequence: CASTDRTGSEPQHF.

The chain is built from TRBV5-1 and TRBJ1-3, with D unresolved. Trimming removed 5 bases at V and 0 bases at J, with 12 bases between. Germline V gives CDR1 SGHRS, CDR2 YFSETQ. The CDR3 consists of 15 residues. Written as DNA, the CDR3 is TGCGCCAGCAGTCAGAGGGCTAGCTCTGGAAACACCATATATTTT. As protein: CASSQRASSGNTIYF.

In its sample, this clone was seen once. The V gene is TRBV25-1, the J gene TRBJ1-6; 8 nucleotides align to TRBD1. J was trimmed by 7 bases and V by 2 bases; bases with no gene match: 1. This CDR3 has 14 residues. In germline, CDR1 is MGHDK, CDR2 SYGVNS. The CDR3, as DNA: TGTGCCAGCAGTGAACAGGGGGCAAATTCACCCCTCCACTTT. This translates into CASSEQGANSPLHF.

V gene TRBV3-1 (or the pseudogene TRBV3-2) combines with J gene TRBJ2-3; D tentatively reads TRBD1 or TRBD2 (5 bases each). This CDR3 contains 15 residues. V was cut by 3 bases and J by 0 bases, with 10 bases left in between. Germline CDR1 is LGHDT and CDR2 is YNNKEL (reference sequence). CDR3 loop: CASSQGRLSTDTQYF. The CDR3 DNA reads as TGTGCCAGCAGCCAGGGACGCCTCAGCACAGATACGCAGTATTTT.

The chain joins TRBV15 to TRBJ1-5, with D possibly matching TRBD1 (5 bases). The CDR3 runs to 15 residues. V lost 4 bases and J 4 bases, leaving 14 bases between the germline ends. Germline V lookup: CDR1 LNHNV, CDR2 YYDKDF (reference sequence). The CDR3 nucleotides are TGTGCCACCAGCATGCCTAACCCAGGGAATCAGCCCCAGCATTTT. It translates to CATSMPNPGNQPQHF.

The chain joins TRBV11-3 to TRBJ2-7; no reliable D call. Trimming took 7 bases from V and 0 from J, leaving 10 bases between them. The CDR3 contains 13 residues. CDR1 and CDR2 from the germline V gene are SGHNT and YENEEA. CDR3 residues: CASKGMSSYEQYF. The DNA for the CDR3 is TGTGCCAGCAAAGGCATGTCCTCCTACGAGCAGTACTTC.

CDR3 bases: TGTGCCAGCAGCCTGGACAGGAGTTTCTCCTACGAGCAGTACTTC. It is translated as CASSLDRSFSYEQYF. J is TRBJ2-7 and V is TRBV11-3; 7 nucleotides agree with TRBD1. Germline V CDR1 and CDR2: SGHNT, YENEEA. After removal of 5 bases from V and 0 bases from J, the junction contained 7 bases not matched to a gene. This CDR3 spans 15 amino acids.

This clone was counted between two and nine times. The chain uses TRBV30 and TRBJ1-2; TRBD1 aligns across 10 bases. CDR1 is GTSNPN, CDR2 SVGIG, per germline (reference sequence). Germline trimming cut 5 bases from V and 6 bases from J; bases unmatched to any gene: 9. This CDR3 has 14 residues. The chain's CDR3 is CAWLRDRGIDGYTF. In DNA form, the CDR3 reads TGTGCCTGGCTCCGGGACAGGGGTATAGATGGCTACACCTTC.